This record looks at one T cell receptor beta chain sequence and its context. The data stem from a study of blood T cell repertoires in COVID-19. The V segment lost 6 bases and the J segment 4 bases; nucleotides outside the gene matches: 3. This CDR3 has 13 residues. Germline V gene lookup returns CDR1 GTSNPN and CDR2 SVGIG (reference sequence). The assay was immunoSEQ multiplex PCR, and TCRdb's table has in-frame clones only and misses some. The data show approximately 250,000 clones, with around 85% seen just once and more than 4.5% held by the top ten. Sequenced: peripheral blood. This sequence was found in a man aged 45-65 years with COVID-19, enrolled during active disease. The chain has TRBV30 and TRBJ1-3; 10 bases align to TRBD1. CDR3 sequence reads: CACDRGLGNTIYF. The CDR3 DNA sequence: TGTGCCTGTGACAGGGGGCTCGGAAACACCATATATTTT.